This is a list of T cell receptor beta chains from one sample in a study of T cell responses to AZD1222 COVID-19 vaccine. Only in-frame clones appear in the TCRdb table, and some are missing; sequencing was by immunoSEQ multiplex PCR. The sample lists fewer than 150,000 clones; 90% were seen once. Source: peripheral blood, taken 28 days after the second AZD1222 dose. Every receptor here comes from an adult who received the AZD1222 COVID-19 vaccine. Both conserved end residues are part of each CDR3. D genes are given only for firm matches. Size values are once, few and many counts, or a class for expanded clones, and some rows have none.

d_gene: .
abundance: .
j_gene: TRBJ1-5
v_gene: TRBV15
CDR3nt: TGTGCCACCAGCAGAGTGGGGGGTAGCAATCAGCCCCAGCATTTT
CDR3aa: CATSRVGGSNQPQHF

d_gene: .
abundance: once
j_gene: TRBJ1-1
v_gene: TRBV5-8
CDR3nt: TGTGCCAGCAGCTTAATTCCGGGCGAAGCTTTCTTT
CDR3aa: CASSLIPGEAFF

d_gene: TRBD1
abundance: .
j_gene: TRBJ1-1
v_gene: TRBV10-3
CDR3nt: TGTGCCATCAGTAACAGGGGGCTGGGGACTGAAGCTTTCTTT
CDR3aa: CAISNRGLGTEAFF

d_gene: .
abundance: .
j_gene: TRBJ2-7
v_gene: TRBV29-1
CDR3nt: TGCAGCGTTGAGAAGGACTCGGCGGCCGAGCAGTACTTC
CDR3aa: CSVEKDSAAEQYF

d_gene: TRBD2
abundance: .
j_gene: TRBJ2-7
v_gene: TRBV5-6
CDR3nt: TGTGCCAGCAGCTTTAGCGGGAAGTTTAGCTACGAGCAGTACTTC
CDR3aa: CASSFSGKFSYEQYF

d_gene: .
abundance: .
j_gene: TRBJ2-5
v_gene: TRBV7-2
CDR3nt: TGTGCCAGCAGCTTAAAGCGAGAGACCCAGTACTTC
CDR3aa: CASSLKRETQYF

d_gene: .
abundance: .
j_gene: TRBJ1-1
v_gene: TRBV5-4
CDR3nt: TGTGCCAGCAGCTTCAGGGGCCGGGGGACTGAAGCTTTCTTT
CDR3aa: CASSFRGRGTEAFF

d_gene: .
abundance: .
j_gene: TRBJ1-5
v_gene: TRBV28
CDR3nt: TGTGCCAGCAGTTACCCTGGTGGCAGCGCGGAGGGGAATCAGCCCCAGCATTTT
CDR3aa: CASSYPGGSAEGNQPQHF

d_gene: .
abundance: .
j_gene: TRBJ1-1
v_gene: TRBV11-2
CDR3nt: TGTGCCAGCAGCCCCCTACAGGGGAACACTGAAGCTTTCTTT
CDR3aa: CASSPLQGNTEAFF

d_gene: TRBD2
abundance: .
j_gene: TRBJ2-3
v_gene: TRBV11-3
CDR3nt: TGTGCCAGCAGCTTACAAGCGGGAGGAAGCACAGATACGCAGTATTTT
CDR3aa: CASSLQAGGSTDTQYF

d_gene: TRBD1
abundance: .
j_gene: TRBJ2-3
v_gene: TRBV6-4
CDR3nt: TGTGCCAGCAGTGAGGGACAGGCCCTGGGGGTCACAGATACGCAGTATTTT
CDR3aa: CASSEGQALGVTDTQYF

d_gene: TRBD1
abundance: .
j_gene: TRBJ1-2
v_gene: TRBV19
CDR3nt: TGTGCCAGTAGTAGGGGGACAGGGGCCTACCTTAACTATGGCTACACCTTC
CDR3aa: CASSRGTGAYLNYGYTF

d_gene: TRBD2
abundance: .
j_gene: TRBJ2-2
v_gene: TRBV10-1
CDR3nt: TGCGCCAGCAGTGGCTCCACGGGACTAGCGGGAACCGGGGAGCTGTTTTTT
CDR3aa: CASSGSTGLAGTGELFF

d_gene: TRBD1
abundance: .
j_gene: TRBJ2-5
v_gene: TRBV19
CDR3nt: TGTGCCAGTAGTACAGACAGGGGACTGAGCGAGACCCAGTACTTC
CDR3aa: CASSTDRGLSETQYF

d_gene: TRBD2
abundance: .
j_gene: TRBJ2-3
v_gene: TRBV13
CDR3nt: TGTGCCAGTGGGACTATTACTAGCACAGATACGCAGTATTTT
CDR3aa: CASGTITSTDTQYF

d_gene: .
abundance: once
j_gene: TRBJ1-1
v_gene: TRBV28
CDR3nt: TGTGCCAGCAGTTTGGACAATCGGCTGGTCACTGAAGCTTTCTTT
CDR3aa: CASSLDNRLVTEAFF

d_gene: TRBD2
abundance: .
j_gene: TRBJ2-3
v_gene: TRBV10-3
CDR3nt: TGTGCCATCAGCCCTAGCGGGGGTCTCAGCACAGATACGCAGTATTTT
CDR3aa: CAISPSGGLSTDTQYF

d_gene: .
abundance: .
j_gene: TRBJ1-4
v_gene: TRBV4-1
CDR3nt: TGCGCCAGCAGCCAAGATCAAGGAGGGAATGGTGAAAAACTGTTTTTT
CDR3aa: CASSQDQGGNGEKLFF

d_gene: .
abundance: once
j_gene: TRBJ1-2
v_gene: TRBV5-1
CDR3nt: TGCGCCAGCAGCTTGTCAGCCACTTCGGGTGGCTACACCTTC
CDR3aa: CASSLSATSGGYTF

d_gene: TRBD1
abundance: once
j_gene: TRBJ1-4
v_gene: TRBV5-1
CDR3nt: TGCGCCAGCAGCTCCAGACAGGGGGCTGCGGGTTTTAATGAAAAACTGTTTTTT
CDR3aa: CASSSRQGAAGFNEKLFF

d_gene: .
abundance: .
j_gene: TRBJ1-3
v_gene: TRBV19
CDR3nt: TGTGCCAGTTCGAAAGATCAGAGCTCTGGAAACACCATATATTTT
CDR3aa: CASSKDQSSGNTIYF

d_gene: .
abundance: .
j_gene: TRBJ1-2
v_gene: TRBV4-2
CDR3nt: TGTGCCAGCAGCCAAGTTCAGGGCGGTCACTATGGCTACACCTTC
CDR3aa: CASSQVQGGHYGYTF

d_gene: TRBD1
abundance: .
j_gene: TRBJ2-2
v_gene: TRBV5-5
CDR3nt: TGTGCCAGCAGCTTGGCAGGACAGGCCTGGGGCGGGGAGCTGTTTTTT
CDR3aa: CASSLAGQAWGGELFF

d_gene: TRBD2
abundance: .
j_gene: TRBJ2-7
v_gene: TRBV6-2/TRBV6-3
CDR3nt: TGTGCCAGCAGCAACGAGCGGGGGGCAATTTTCTACGAGCAGTACTTC
CDR3aa: CASSNERGAIFYEQYF

d_gene: .
abundance: .
j_gene: TRBJ2-2
v_gene: TRBV30
CDR3nt: TGTGCCTGGAGTGTATCCATAATCACCGGGGAGCTGTTTTTT
CDR3aa: CAWSVSIITGELFF

d_gene: .
abundance: .
j_gene: TRBJ2-2
v_gene: TRBV7-8
CDR3nt: TGTGCCAGCAGCCGGGACTTCACCGGGGAGCTGTTTTTT
CDR3aa: CASSRDFTGELFF

d_gene: TRBD2
abundance: once
j_gene: TRBJ2-5
v_gene: TRBV3-1/TRBV3-2
CDR3nt: TGTGCCAGCAGCCAAGATGGCGGGGGGGGACGCCAGTACTTC
CDR3aa: CASSQDGGGGRQYF

d_gene: .
abundance: .
j_gene: TRBJ2-1
v_gene: TRBV19
CDR3nt: TGTGCCAGTACTAGTAGTGGGTCGACTGCCCGTGAGCAGTTCTTC
CDR3aa: CASTSSGSTAREQFF

d_gene: .
abundance: .
j_gene: TRBJ2-1
v_gene: TRBV6-1
CDR3nt: TGTGCCAGCAGTGAATTCAATGAGCAGTTCTTC
CDR3aa: CASSEFNEQFF

d_gene: .
abundance: .
j_gene: TRBJ2-7
v_gene: TRBV11-2
CDR3nt: TGTGCCAGCAGCGCGAGGGGGGCGCCTTACGAGCAGTACTTC
CDR3aa: CASSARGAPYEQYF

d_gene: .
abundance: .
j_gene: TRBJ1-5
v_gene: TRBV3-1/TRBV3-2
CDR3nt: TGTGCCAGCAGCCAAGATCTGGTAAGGAATCAGCCCCAGCATTTT
CDR3aa: CASSQDLVRNQPQHF

d_gene: .
abundance: few
j_gene: TRBJ1-2
v_gene: TRBV2
CDR3nt: TGTGCCAGCAGTGAGCCCTTCATTAACTATGGCTACACCTTC
CDR3aa: CASSEPFINYGYTF

d_gene: .
abundance: .
j_gene: TRBJ2-6
v_gene: TRBV3-1/TRBV3-2
CDR3nt: TGTGCCAGCAGCGCCACTTCCCTGGGAGCCGGGGCCAACGTCCTGACTTTC
CDR3aa: CASSATSLGAGANVLTF

d_gene: TRBD1
abundance: few
j_gene: TRBJ1-1
v_gene: TRBV29-1
CDR3nt: TGCAGCGCCCACAGGGGTAGGGAAGCTTTCTTT
CDR3aa: CSAHRGREAFF

d_gene: .
abundance: .
j_gene: TRBJ2-2
v_gene: TRBV5-4
CDR3nt: TGTGCCAGCAGCCGGGACTCCCAGAACACCGGGGAGCTGTTTTTT
CDR3aa: CASSRDSQNTGELFF

d_gene: TRBD2
abundance: .
j_gene: TRBJ2-7
v_gene: TRBV5-1
CDR3nt: TGCGCCAGCAGCCCCGGGACTAGCGGGGGGTTCAACGAGCAGTACTTC
CDR3aa: CASSPGTSGGFNEQYF

d_gene: TRBD1
abundance: .
j_gene: TRBJ1-5
v_gene: TRBV10-1
CDR3nt: TGCGCCAGCAGTGAGGGGACAGGGGGTCAGCCCCAGCATTTT
CDR3aa: CASSEGTGGQPQHF

d_gene: .
abundance: .
j_gene: TRBJ1-1
v_gene: TRBV6-2/TRBV6-3
CDR3nt: TGTGCCAGCAGTTTCGGGACCCCCACTGAAGCTTTCTTT
CDR3aa: CASSFGTPTEAFF

d_gene: .
abundance: once
j_gene: TRBJ2-3
v_gene: TRBV3-1/TRBV3-2
CDR3nt: TGTGCCAGCAGCCAAGAATCCTTAGCGCAGTATTTT
CDR3aa: CASSQESLAQYF

d_gene: TRBD1
abundance: .
j_gene: TRBJ1-5
v_gene: TRBV28
CDR3nt: TGTGCCAGCAGTCGCCGTCAGGGGGGTCAGCCCCAGCATTTT
CDR3aa: CASSRRQGGQPQHF

d_gene: TRBD2
abundance: .
j_gene: TRBJ2-1
v_gene: TRBV10-1
CDR3nt: TGCGCCAGCAGTCCCGGGACTAGCGGGACCAATGAGCAGTTCTTC
CDR3aa: CASSPGTSGTNEQFF

d_gene: .
abundance: .
j_gene: TRBJ1-3
v_gene: TRBV29-1
CDR3nt: TGCAGCGTCCCGGGGCAGGGCTCTGGAAACACCATATATTTT
CDR3aa: CSVPGQGSGNTIYF

d_gene: .
abundance: .
j_gene: TRBJ1-3
v_gene: TRBV4-2
CDR3nt: TGTGCCAGCAGCCTCGGGACCCCTCTCGGGAACACCATATATTTT
CDR3aa: CASSLGTPLGNTIYF

d_gene: .
abundance: .
j_gene: TRBJ1-5
v_gene: TRBV7-8
CDR3nt: TGTGCCAGCAGCTTAGCGGCAGGTAGCAATCAGCCCCAGCATTTT
CDR3aa: CASSLAAGSNQPQHF

d_gene: TRBD1
abundance: few
j_gene: TRBJ1-1
v_gene: TRBV7-9
CDR3nt: TGTGCCAGCAGCCGGGGACAGGGTTATAAGGGGACTGAAGCTTTCTTT
CDR3aa: CASSRGQGYKGTEAFF

d_gene: .
abundance: .
j_gene: TRBJ2-5
v_gene: TRBV9
CDR3nt: TGTGCCAGCAGCGAGGCGGGACGTCAAGAGACCCAGTACTTC
CDR3aa: CASSEAGRQETQYF

d_gene: .
abundance: .
j_gene: TRBJ1-5
v_gene: TRBV28
CDR3nt: TGTGCCAGCAGTTTAGGGGGCGCGGGTCAGCCCCAGCATTTT
CDR3aa: CASSLGGAGQPQHF

d_gene: .
abundance: few
j_gene: TRBJ1-3
v_gene: TRBV19
CDR3nt: TGTGCCAGTGCCCTATATGGGGGCGCCGGAAACACCATATATTTT
CDR3aa: CASALYGGAGNTIYF

d_gene: TRBD2
abundance: .
j_gene: TRBJ2-3
v_gene: TRBV7-3
CDR3nt: TGTGCCAGCAGCCCCGGTAGCGGGAGGGCAGATACGCAGTATTTT
CDR3aa: CASSPGSGRADTQYF

d_gene: .
abundance: .
j_gene: TRBJ1-6
v_gene: TRBV13
CDR3nt: TGTGCCAGCAGCCCCCGGGCTTTGCCCCTCCACTTT
CDR3aa: CASSPRALPLHF

d_gene: .
abundance: .
j_gene: TRBJ2-1
v_gene: TRBV3-1/TRBV3-2
CDR3nt: TGTGCCAGCAGCCAAGCCTCTAGGAATGAGCAGTTCTTC
CDR3aa: CASSQASRNEQFF

d_gene: TRBD1
abundance: .
j_gene: TRBJ1-2
v_gene: TRBV27
CDR3nt: TGTGCCAGCAGACCTCAGGGGGCAACAGGCTATGGCTACACCTTC
CDR3aa: CASRPQGATGYGYTF

d_gene: .
abundance: .
j_gene: TRBJ2-7
v_gene: TRBV6-5
CDR3nt: TGTGCCAGCAGTCCACGGGGGACGAAGGGCTACGAGCAGTACTTC
CDR3aa: CASSPRGTKGYEQYF

d_gene: .
abundance: .
j_gene: TRBJ2-1
v_gene: TRBV7-2
CDR3nt: TGTGCCAGCAGCTTTAGCTACAATGAGCAGTTCTTC
CDR3aa: CASSFSYNEQFF

d_gene: TRBD1
abundance: few
j_gene: TRBJ1-6
v_gene: TRBV2
CDR3nt: TGTGCCAACAATAGGGACAGAGATTCACCCCTCCACTTT
CDR3aa: CANNRDRDSPLHF

d_gene: .
abundance: .
j_gene: TRBJ2-6
v_gene: TRBV10-3
CDR3nt: TGTGCCATCTCCGGGGCCAACGTCCTGACTTTC
CDR3aa: CAISGANVLTF

d_gene: .
abundance: .
j_gene: TRBJ2-7
v_gene: TRBV11-2
CDR3nt: TGTGCCAGCAGCCTCGCGGGTACCTACGAGCAGTACTTC
CDR3aa: CASSLAGTYEQYF

d_gene: TRBD1
abundance: .
j_gene: TRBJ1-5
v_gene: TRBV6-1
CDR3nt: TGTGCCAGCAGTGAGGGACAGGGGGTTCAGCCCCAGCATTTT
CDR3aa: CASSEGQGVQPQHF

d_gene: .
abundance: .
j_gene: TRBJ1-5
v_gene: TRBV28
CDR3nt: TGTGCCGGTCCGGGGGGGGATCAGCCCCAGCATTTT
CDR3aa: CAGPGGDQPQHF